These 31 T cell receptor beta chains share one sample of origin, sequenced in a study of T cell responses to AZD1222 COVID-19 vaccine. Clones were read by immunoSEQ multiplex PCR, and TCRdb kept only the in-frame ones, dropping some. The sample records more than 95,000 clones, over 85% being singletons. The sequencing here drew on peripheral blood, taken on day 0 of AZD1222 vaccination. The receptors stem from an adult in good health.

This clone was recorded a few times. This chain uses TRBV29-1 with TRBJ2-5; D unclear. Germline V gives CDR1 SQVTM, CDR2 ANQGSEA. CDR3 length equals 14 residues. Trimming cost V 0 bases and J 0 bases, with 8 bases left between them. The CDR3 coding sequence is TGCAGCGTTGAAGATGTCTCGTACCAAGAGACCCAGTACTTC. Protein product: CSVEDVSYQETQYF. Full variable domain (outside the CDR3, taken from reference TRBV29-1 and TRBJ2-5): SAVISQKPSRDICQRGTSLTIQCQVDSQVTMMFWYRQQPGQSLTLIATANQGSEATYESGFVIDKFPISRPNLTFSTLTVSNMSPEDSSIYLCSVEDVSYQETQYFGPGTRLLVL.

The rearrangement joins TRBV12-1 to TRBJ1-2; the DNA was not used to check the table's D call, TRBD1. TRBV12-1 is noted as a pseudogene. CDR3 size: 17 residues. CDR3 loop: CASSQLLWTVSHYGYTF. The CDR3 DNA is TGTGCCAGCAGCCAATTGCTCTGGACAGTTTCCCACTATGGCTACACCTTC.

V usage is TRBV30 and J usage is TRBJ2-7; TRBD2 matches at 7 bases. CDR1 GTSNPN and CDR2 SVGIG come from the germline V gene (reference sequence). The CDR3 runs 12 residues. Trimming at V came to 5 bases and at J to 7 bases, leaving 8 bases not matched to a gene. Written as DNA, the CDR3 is TGTGCCTGGGGGGCGGGAGATGAGGAGCAGTACTTC. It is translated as CAWGAGDEEQYF.

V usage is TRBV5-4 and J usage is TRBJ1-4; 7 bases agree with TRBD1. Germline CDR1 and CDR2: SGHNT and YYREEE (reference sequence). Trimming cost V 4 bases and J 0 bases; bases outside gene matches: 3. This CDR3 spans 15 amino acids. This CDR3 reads CASSPGTATNEKLFF. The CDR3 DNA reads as TGTGCCAGCAGCCCTGGGACAGCAACTAATGAAAAACTGTTTTTT.

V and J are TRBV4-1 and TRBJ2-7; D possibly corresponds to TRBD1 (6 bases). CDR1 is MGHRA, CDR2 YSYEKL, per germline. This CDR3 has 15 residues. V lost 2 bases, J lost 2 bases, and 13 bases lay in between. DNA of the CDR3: TGCGCCAGCAGCCAACTTCCCGGGACAACCTACGAGCAGTACTTC. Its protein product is CASSQLPGTTYEQYF.

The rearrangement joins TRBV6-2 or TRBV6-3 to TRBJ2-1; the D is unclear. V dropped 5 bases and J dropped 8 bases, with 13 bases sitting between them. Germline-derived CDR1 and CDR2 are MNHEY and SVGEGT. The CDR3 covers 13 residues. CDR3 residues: CASSSDIPDEQFF. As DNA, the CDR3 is TGTGCCAGCAGTAGCGACATCCCCGATGAGCAGTTCTTC.

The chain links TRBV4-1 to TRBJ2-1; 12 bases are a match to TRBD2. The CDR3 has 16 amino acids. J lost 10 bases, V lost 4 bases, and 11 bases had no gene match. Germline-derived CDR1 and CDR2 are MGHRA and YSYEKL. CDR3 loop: CASSPRASGRGGEQFF. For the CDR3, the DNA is TGCGCCAGCAGCCCGAGGGCTAGCGGGAGGGGAGGGGAGCAGTTCTTC.

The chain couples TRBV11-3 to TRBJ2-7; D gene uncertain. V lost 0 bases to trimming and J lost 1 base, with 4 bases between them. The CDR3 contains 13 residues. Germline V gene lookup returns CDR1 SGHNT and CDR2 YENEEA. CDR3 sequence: CASSLEESYEQYF. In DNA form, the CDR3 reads TGTGCCAGCAGCTTAGAGGAGTCCTACGAGCAGTACTTC.

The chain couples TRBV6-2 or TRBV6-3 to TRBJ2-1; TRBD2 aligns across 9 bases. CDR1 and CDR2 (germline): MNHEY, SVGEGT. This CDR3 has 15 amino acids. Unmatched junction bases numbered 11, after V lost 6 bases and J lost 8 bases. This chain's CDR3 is CASSFLAGGMDEQFF. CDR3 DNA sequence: TGTGCCAGCAGCTTTTTGGCGGGAGGGATGGATGAGCAGTTCTTC.

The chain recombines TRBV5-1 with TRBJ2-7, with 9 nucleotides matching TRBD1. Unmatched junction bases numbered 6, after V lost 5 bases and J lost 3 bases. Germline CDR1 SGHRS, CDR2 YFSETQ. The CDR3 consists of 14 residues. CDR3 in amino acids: CASSPGTGSYEQYF. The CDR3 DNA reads TGCGCCAGCAGTCCCGGGACAGGGAGCTACGAGCAGTACTTC. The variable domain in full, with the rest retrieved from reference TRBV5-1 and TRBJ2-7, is KAGVTQTPRYLIKTRGQQVTLSCSPISGHRSVSWYQQTPGQGLQFLFEYFSETQRNKGNFPGRFSGRQFSNSRSEMNVSTLELGDSALYLCASSPGTGSYEQYFGPGTRLTVT.

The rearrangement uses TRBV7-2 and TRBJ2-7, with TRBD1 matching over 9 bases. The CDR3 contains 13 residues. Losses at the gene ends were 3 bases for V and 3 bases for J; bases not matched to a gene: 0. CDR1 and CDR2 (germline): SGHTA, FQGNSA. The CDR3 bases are TGTGCCAGCAGCTTGGACAGGGGCTACGAGCAGTACTTC. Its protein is CASSLDRGYEQYF.

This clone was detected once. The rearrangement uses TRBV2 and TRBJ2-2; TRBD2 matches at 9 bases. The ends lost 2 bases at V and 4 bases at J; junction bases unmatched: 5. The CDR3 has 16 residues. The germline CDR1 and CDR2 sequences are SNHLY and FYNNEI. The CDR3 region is CASSERVAGVTGELFF. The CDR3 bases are TGTGCCAGCAGTGAACGGGTAGCGGGAGTCACCGGGGAGCTGTTTTTT.

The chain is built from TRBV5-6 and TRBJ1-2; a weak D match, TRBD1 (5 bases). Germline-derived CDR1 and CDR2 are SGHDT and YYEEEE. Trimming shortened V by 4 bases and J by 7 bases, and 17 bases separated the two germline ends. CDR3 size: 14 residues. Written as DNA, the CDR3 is TGTGCCAGCAGCGTTGGGACGGACGGCCTTGGCTACACCTTC. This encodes CASSVGTDGLGYTF. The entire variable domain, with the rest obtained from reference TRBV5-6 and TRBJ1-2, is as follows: DAGVTQSPTHLIKTRGQQVTLRCSPKSGHDTVSWYQQALGQGPQFIFQYYEEEERQRGNFPDRFSGHQFPNYSSELNVNALLLGDSALYLCASSVGTDGLGYTFGSGTRLTVV.

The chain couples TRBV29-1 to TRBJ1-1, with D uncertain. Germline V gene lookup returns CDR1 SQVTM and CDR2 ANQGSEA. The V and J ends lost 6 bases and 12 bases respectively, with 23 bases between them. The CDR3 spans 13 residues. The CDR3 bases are TGCAGCGTGGACGGGGAGGAGGTAGGGATAACTTTCTTT. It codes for CSVDGEEVGITFF.

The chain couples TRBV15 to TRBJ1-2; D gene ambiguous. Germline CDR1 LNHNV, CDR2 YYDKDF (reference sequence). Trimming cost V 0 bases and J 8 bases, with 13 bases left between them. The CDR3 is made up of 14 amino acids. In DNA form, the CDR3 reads TGTGCCACCAGCAGAGATAGAGGACGCGGGGGCTACACCTTC. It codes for CATSRDRGRGGYTF.

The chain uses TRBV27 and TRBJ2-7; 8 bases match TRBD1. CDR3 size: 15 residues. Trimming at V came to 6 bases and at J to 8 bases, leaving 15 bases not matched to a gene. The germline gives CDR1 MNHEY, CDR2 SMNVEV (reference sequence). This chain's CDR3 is CASSAPGQVPIKQYF. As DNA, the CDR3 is TGTGCCAGCAGCGCTCCGGGACAGGTACCCATCAAGCAGTACTTC.

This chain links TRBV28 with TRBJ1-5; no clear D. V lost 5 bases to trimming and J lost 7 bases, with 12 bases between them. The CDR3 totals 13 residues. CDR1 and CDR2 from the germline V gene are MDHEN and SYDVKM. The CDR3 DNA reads TGTGCCAGCAGTCCTAGGGTGGCCCAGCCCCAGCATTTT. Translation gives CASSPRVAQPQHF.

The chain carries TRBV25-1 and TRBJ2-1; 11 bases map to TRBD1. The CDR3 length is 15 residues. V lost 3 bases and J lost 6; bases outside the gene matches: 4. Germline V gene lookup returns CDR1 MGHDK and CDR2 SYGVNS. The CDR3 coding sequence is TGTGCCAGCAGTGACCCGGGACAGGGGGGCAATGAGCAGTTCTTC. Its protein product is CASSDPGQGGNEQFF. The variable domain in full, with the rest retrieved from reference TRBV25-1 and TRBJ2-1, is EADIYQTPRYLVIGTGKKITLECSQTMGHDKMYWYQQDPGMELHLIHYSYGVNSTEKGDLSSESTVSRIRTEHFPLTLESARPSHTSQYLCASSDPGQGGNEQFFGPGTRLTVL.

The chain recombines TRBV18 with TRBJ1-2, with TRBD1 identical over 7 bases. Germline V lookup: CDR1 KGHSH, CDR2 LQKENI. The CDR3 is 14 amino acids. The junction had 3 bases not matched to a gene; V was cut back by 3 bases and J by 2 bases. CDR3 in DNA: TGTGCCAGCTCACCGCCAGGGGGGAACTATGGCTACACCTTC. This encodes CASSPPGGNYGYTF.

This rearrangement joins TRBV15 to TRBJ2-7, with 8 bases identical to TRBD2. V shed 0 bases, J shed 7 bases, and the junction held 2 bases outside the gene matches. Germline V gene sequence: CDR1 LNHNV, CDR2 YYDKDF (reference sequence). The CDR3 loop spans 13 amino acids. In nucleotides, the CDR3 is TGTGCCACCAGCAGAGATATAGCGGGGGAGCAGTACTTC. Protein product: CATSRDIAGEQYF. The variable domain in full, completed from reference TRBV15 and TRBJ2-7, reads DAMVIQNPRYQVTQFGKPVTLSCSQTLNHNVMYWYQQKSSQAPKLLFHYYDKDFNNEADTPDNFQSRRPNTSFCFLDIRSPGLGDTAMYLCATSRDIAGEQYFGPGTRLTVT.

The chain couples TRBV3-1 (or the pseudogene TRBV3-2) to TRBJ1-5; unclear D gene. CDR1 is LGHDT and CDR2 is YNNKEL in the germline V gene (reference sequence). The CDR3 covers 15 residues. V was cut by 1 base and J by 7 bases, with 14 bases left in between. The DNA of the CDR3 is TGTGCCAGCAGCCAAGGGAGCCCGGAGGGCCAGCCCCAGCATTTT. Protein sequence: CASSQGSPEGQPQHF.

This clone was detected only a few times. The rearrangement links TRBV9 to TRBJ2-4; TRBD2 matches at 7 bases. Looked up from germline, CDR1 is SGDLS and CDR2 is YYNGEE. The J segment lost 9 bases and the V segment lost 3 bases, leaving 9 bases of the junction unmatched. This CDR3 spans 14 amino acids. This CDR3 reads CASSADPWEGIQYF. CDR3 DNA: TGTGCCAGCAGCGCGGACCCTTGGGAGGGCATTCAGTACTTC.

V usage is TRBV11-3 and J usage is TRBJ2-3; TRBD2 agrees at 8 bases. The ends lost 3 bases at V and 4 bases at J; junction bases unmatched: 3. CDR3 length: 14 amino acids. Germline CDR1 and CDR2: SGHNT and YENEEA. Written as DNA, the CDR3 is TGTGCCAGCAGCTTTGTAGCGGGACCAGATACGCAGTATTTT. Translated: CASSFVAGPDTQYF. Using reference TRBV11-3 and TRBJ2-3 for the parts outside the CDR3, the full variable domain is EAGVVQSPRYKIIEKKQPVAFWCNPISGHNTLYWYLQNLGQGPELLIRYENEEAVDDSQLPKDRFSAERLKGVDSTLKIQPAELGDSAVYLCASSFVAGPDTQYFGPGTRLTVL.

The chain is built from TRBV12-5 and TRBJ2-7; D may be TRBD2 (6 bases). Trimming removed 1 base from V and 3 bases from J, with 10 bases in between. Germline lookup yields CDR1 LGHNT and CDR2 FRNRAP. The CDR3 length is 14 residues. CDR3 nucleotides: TGTGCTAGTGGTTTGGCGGGACTCTACTACGAGCAGTACTTC. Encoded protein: CASGLAGLYYEQYF.

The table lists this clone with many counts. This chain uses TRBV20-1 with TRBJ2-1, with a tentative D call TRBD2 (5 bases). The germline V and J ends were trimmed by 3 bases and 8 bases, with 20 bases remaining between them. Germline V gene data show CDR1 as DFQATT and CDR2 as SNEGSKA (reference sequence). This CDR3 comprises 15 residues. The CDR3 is CSASNSDYSIDEQFF. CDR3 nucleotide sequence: TGCAGTGCTAGTAATAGCGACTATTCGATTGATGAGCAGTTCTTC.

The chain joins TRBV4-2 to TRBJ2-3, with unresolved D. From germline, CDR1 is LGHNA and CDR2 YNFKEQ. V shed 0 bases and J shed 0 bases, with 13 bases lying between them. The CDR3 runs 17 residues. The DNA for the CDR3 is TGTGCCAGCAGCCAAGATAACCCCCACTCTAGCACAGATACGCAGTATTTT. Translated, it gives CASSQDNPHSSTDTQYF.

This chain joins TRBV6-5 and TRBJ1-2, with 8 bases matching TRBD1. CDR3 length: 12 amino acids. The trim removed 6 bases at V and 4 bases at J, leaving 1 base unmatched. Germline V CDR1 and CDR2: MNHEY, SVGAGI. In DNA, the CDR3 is TGTGCCAGCAGGGACAGGGCCTATGGCTACACCTTC. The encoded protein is CASRDRAYGYTF.

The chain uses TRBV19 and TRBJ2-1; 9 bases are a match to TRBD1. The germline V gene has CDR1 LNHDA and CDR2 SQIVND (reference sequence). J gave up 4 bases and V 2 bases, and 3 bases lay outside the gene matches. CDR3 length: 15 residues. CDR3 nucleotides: TGTGCCAGTAGTATACTGACAGGGGGTTACAATGAGCAGTTCTTC. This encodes CASSILTGGYNEQFF.

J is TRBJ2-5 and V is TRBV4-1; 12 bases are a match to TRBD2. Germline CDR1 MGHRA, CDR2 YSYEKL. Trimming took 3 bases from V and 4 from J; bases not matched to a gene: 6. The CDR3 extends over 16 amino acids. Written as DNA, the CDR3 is TGCGCCAGCAGCCACCCCCCTAGCGGGAGGGGAGAGACCCAGTACTTC. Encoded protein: CASSHPPSGRGETQYF.

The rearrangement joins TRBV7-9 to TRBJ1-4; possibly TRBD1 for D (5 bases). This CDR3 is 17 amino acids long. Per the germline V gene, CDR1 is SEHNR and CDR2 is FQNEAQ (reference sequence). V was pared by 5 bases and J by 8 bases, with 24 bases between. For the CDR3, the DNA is TGTGCCAGCAGCCCTTCTCGAGGGGCCGGGAGTACCGAAAAACTGTTTTTT. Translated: CASSPSRGAGSTEKLFF.

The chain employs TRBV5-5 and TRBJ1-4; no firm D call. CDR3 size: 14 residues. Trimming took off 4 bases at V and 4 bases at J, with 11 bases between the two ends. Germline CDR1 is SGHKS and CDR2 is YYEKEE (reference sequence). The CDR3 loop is CASSRSQSNEKLFF. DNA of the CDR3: TGTGCCAGCAGCCGCTCACAAAGTAATGAAAAACTGTTTTTT.